This T cell receptor (beta chain) was found in a study of blood T cell repertoires in COVID-19. Study summary: The United States, Italy and Spain were the sources of the acute and convalescent COVID-19 samples. From T cells, B-cell-depleted T cells, or PBMCs came the material, which was cDNA or gDNA.

In the original processing: Cell counts per sample came from amplifying reference gene primers. Using immunoSEQ multiplex PCR, the repertoire was profiled, and TCRdb retains in-frame clones only, with some absent. That table supplies the V and J calls and clone size; D and trimming were determined from the DNA. The profile shows about 99,000 clones, approximately 86% of them singletons. The CDR3 has 13 residues. Trimming removed 5 bases from V and 5 bases from J; junction bases left unmatched: 5. CDR1 is MNHNY, CDR2 SVGAGI, per germline (reference sequence). The chain joins TRBV6-6 to TRBJ2-5; TRBD1 agrees at 7 bases. The sample taken for sequencing was peripheral blood. The receptor comes from a woman aged 55-69 years in a cohort sampled during active or convalescent COVID-19. Here the CDR3 DNA reads TGTGCCAGCAGTCGACAGGGCCTGGAGACCCAGTACTTC. Its protein is CASSRQGLETQYF.